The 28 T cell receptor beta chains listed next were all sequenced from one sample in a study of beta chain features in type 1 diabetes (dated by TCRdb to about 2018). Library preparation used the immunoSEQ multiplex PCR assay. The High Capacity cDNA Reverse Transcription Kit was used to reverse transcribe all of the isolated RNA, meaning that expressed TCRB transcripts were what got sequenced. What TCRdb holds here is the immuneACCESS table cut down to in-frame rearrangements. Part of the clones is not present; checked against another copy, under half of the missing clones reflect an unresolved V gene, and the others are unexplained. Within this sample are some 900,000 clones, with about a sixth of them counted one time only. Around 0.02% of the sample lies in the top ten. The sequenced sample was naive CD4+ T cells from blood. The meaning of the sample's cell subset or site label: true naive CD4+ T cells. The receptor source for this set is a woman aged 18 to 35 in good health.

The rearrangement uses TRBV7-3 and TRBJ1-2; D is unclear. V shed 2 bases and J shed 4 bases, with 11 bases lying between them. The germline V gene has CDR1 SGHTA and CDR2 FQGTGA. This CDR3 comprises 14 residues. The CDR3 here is CASSLFPGPYGYTF. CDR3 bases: TGTGCCAGCAGCTTATTCCCCGGGCCCTATGGCTACACCTTC.

This CDR3 reads CASSLGVASETQYF. The CDR3 DNA sequence: TGTGCCAGCAGCCTTGGGGTAGCTTCAGAGACCCAGTACTTC. The chain couples TRBV7-3 to TRBJ2-5; D is uncertain. V gave up 5 bases and J gave up 4 bases, with 14 bases separating them. CDR3 length: 14 residues. Germline V gene lookup returns CDR1 SGHTA and CDR2 FQGTGA.

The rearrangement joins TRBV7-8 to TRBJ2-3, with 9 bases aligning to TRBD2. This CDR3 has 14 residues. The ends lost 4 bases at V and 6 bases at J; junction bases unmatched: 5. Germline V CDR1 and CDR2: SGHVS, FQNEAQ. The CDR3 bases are TGTGCCAGCAGCTCGCGGGAGGGCCATGATACGCAGTATTTT. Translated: CASSSREGHDTQYF.

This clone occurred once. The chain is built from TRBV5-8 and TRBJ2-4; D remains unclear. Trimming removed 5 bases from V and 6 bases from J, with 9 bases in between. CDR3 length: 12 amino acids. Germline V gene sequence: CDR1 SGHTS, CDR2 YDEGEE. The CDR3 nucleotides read TGTGCCAGCAGTCTCCATGGAAACATTCAGTACTTC. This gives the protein CASSLHGNIQYF.

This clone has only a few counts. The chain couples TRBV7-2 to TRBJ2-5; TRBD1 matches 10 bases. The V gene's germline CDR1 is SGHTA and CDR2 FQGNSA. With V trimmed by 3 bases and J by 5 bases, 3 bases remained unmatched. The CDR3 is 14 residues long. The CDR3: CASSLTGGFETQYF. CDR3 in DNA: TGTGCCAGCAGCTTGACAGGGGGCTTCGAGACCCAGTACTTC. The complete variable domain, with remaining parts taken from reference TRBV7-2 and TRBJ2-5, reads GAGVSQSPSNKVTEKGKDVELRCDPISGHTALYWYRQSLGQGLEFLIYFQGNSAPDKSGLPSDRFSAERTGGSVSTLTIQRTQQEDSAVYLCASSLTGGFETQYFGPGTRLLVL.

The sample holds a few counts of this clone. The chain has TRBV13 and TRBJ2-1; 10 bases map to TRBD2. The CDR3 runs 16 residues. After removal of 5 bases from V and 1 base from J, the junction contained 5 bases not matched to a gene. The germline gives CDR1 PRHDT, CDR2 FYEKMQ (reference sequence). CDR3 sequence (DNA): TGTGCCAGCAGCGTGCTAGCGGGAGCATCCTACAATGAGCAGTTCTTC. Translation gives CASSVLAGASYNEQFF.

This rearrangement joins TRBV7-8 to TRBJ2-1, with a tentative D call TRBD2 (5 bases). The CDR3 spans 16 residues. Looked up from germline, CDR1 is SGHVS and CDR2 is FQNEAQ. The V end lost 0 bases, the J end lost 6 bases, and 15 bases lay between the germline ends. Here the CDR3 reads CASSLARVSPRNEQFF. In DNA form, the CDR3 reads TGTGCCAGCAGCTTAGCGCGGGTATCCCCGCGCAATGAGCAGTTCTTC.

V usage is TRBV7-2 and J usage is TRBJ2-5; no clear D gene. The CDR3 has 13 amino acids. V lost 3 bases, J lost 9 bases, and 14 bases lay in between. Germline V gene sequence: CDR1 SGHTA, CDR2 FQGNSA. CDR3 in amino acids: CASSFAGSRAQYF. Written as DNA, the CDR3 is TGTGCCAGCAGCTTTGCCGGATCTCGGGCCCAGTACTTC. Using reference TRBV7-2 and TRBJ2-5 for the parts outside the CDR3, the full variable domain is GAGVSQSPSNKVTEKGKDVELRCDPISGHTALYWYRQSLGQGLEFLIYFQGNSAPDKSGLPSDRFSAERTGGSVSTLTIQRTQQEDSAVYLCASSFAGSRAQYFGPGTRLLVL.

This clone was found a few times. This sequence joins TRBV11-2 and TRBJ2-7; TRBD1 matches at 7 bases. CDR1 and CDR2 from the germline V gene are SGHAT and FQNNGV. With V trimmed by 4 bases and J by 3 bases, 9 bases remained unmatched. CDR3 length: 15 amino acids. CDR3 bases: TGTGCCAGCAGCTCCCCAACGACAGGGATCTACGAGCAGTACTTC. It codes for CASSSPTTGIYEQYF.

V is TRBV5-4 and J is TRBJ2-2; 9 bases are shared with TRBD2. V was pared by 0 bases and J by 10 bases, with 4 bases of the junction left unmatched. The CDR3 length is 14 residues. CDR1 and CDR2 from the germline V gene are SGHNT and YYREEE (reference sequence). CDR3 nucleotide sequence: TGTGCCAGCAGCTTGGCCGCTAGCGGGACGGAGCTGTTTTTT. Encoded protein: CASSLAASGTELFF.

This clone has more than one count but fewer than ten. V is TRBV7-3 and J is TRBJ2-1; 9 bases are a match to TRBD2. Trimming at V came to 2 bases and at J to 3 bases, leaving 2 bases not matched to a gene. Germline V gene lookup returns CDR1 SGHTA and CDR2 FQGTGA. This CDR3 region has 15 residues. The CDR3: CASSLASGNYNEQFF. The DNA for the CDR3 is TGTGCCAGCAGCTTAGCTAGCGGGAACTACAATGAGCAGTTCTTC.

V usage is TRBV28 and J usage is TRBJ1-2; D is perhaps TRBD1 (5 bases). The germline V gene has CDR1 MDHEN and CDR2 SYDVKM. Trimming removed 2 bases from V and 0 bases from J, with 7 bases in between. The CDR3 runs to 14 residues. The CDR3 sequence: CASSLVGPNYGYTF. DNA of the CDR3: TGTGCCAGCAGTTTAGTGGGACCTAACTATGGCTACACCTTC.

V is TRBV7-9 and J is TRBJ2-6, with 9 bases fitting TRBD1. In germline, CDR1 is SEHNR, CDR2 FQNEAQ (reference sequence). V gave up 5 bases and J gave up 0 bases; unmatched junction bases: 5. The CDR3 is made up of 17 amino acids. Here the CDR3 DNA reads TGTGCCAGCAGCCCCGGGACAGGGATCTCTGGGGCCAACGTCCTGACTTTC. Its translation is CASSPGTGISGANVLTF.

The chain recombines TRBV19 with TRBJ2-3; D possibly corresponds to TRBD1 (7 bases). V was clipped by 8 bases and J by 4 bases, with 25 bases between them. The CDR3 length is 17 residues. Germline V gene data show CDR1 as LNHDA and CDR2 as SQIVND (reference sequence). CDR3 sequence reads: CASVDRYRGAGPDTQYF. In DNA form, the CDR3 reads TGTGCCAGTGTGGACAGGTATAGGGGGGCCGGTCCAGATACGCAGTATTTT.

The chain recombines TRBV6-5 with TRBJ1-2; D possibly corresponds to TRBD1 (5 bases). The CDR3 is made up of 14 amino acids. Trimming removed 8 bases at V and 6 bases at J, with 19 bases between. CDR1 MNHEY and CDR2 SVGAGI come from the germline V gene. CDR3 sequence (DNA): TGTGCCAGCCGTCGGCCAGGGCTTGCGAATGGCTACACCTTC. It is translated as CASRRPGLANGYTF.

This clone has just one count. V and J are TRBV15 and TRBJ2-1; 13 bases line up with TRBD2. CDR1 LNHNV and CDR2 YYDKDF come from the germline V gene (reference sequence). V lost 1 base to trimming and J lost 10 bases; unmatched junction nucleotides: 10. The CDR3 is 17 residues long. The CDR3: CATSRGGGTSGNREQFF. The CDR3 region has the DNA TGTGCCACCAGCAGAGGAGGAGGGACTAGCGGGAATCGCGAGCAGTTCTTC. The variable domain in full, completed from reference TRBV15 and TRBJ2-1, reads DAMVIQNPRYQVTQFGKPVTLSCSQTLNHNVMYWYQQKSSQAPKLLFHYYDKDFNNEADTPDNFQSRRPNTSFCFLDIRSPGLGDTAMYLCATSRGGGTSGNREQFFGPGTRLTVL.

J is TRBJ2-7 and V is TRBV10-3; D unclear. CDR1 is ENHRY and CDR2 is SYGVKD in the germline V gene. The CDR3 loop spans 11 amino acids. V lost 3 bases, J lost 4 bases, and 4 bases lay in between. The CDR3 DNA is TGTGCCATCAGTGAATTGTACGAGCAGTACTTC. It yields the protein CAISELYEQYF.

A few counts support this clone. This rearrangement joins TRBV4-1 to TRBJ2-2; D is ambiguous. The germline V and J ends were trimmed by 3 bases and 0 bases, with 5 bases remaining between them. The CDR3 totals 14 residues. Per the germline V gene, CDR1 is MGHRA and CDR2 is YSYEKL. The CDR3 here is CASSHRTNTGELFF. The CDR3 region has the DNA TGCGCCAGCAGCCACAGGACGAACACCGGGGAGCTGTTTTTT.

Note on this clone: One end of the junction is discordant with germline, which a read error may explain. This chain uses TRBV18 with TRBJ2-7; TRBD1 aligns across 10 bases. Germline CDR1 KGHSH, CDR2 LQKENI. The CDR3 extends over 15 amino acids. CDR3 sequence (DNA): TGTGCCAGCTCGCCACAGGGACAGGGGTGGTACGAGCAGTACTTC. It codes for CASSPQGQGWYEQYF.

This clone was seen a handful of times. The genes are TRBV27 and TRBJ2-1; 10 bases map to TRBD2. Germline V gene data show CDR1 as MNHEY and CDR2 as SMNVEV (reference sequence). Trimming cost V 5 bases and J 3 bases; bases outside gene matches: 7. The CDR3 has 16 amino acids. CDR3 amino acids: CASSPIAGGGYNEQFF. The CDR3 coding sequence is TGTGCCAGCAGTCCCATAGCGGGAGGAGGCTACAATGAGCAGTTCTTC.

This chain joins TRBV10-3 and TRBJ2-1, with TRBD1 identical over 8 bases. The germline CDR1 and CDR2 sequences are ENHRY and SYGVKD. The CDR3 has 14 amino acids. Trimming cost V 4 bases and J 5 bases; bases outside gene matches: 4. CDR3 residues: CAISGSTGDNEQFF. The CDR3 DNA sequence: TGTGCCATCAGTGGCTCGACAGGGGACAATGAGCAGTTCTTC.

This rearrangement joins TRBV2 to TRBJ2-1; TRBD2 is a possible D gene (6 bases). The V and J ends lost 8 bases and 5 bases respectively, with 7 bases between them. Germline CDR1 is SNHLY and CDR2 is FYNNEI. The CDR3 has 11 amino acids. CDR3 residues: CASGGNNEQFF. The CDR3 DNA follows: TGTGCCAGCGGGGGGAACAATGAGCAGTTCTTC.

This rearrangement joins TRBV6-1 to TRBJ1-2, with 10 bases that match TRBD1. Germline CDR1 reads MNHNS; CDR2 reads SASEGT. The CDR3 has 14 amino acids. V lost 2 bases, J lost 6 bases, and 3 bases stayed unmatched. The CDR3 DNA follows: TGTGCCAGCAGTGAATTCGGACAGGGGGATGGCTACACCTTC. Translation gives CASSEFGQGDGYTF.

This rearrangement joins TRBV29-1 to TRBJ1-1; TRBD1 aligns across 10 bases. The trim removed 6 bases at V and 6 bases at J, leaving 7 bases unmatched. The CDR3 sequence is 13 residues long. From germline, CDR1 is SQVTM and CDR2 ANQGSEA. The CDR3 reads CSVRQGARSEAFF. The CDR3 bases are TGCAGCGTCCGACAGGGGGCACGGTCTGAAGCTTTCTTT.

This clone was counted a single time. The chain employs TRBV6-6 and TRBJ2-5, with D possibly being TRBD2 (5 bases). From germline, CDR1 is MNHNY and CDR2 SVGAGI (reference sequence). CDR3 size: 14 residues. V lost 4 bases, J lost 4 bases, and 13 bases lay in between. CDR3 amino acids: CASSFVAGGETQYF. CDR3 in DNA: TGTGCCAGCAGTTTCGTAGCCGGAGGAGAGACCCAGTACTTC.

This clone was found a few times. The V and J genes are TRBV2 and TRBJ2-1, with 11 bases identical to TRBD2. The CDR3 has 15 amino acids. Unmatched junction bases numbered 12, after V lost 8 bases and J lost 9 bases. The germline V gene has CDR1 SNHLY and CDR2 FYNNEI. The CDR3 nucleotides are TGTGCCAGCTCTGGAACTAGCGGGAGACTCGGTGAGCAGTTCTTC. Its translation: CASSGTSGRLGEQFF. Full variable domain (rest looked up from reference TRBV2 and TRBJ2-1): EPEVTQTPSHQVTQMGQEVILRCVPISNHLYFYWYRQILGQKVEFLVSFYNNEISEKSEIFDDQFSVERPDGSNFTLKIRSTKLEDSAMYFCASSGTSGRLGEQFFGPGTRLTVL.

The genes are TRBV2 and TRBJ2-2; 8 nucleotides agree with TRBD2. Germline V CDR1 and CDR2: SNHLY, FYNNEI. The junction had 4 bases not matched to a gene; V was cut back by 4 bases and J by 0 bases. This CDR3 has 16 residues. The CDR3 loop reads CASSGVAGPNTGELFF. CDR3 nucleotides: TGTGCCAGCAGTGGGGTAGCGGGACCGAACACCGGGGAGCTGTTTTTT.

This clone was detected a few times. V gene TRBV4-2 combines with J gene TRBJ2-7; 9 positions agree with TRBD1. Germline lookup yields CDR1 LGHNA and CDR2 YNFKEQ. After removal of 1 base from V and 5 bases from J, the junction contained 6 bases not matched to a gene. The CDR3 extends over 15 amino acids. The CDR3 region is CASSQVKGQGHEQYF. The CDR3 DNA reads TGTGCCAGCAGCCAAGTGAAGGGACAGGGACACGAGCAGTACTTC.